This T cell receptor beta chain was retrieved from a study of T cells in localized non-small cell lung cancer. Findings and caveats of the study: Appearances in adjacent lung were noted for a median roughly 58 of the top 100 tumor clones. Uninvolved nearby lung showed the greatest T cell clonality, exceeding that found in tumor. It remains possible that heterogeneity exists, since only one tumor region was sequenced.

Atypia-free adjacent lung was sampled at least 2 cm beyond the tumor margin. The CDR3 covers 14 residues. V gave up 4 bases and J gave up 3 bases, with 13 bases separating them. Per germline, CDR1 KGHSH and CDR2 LQKENI. Points on this clone: Its antigen is currently unknown.

Clones were sequenced by immunoSEQ multiplex PCR, and TCRdb holds only the in-frame ones, with some missing. This sample has roughly 2,500 clones; 37% occur once, and the top ten carry 20% to 25%. The chain carries TRBV18 and TRBJ2-7; TRBD1 might be the D (6 bases). The material was normal lung tissue next to the tumor, obtained before any cancer treatment. This sequence originates from a woman between 35 and 75 years old with stage II squamous cell lung carcinoma. Here the CDR3 reads CASSLQGSGYEQYV. CDR3 DNA sequence: TGTGCCAGCTCACTACAGGGAAGTGGCTACGAGCAGTACGTC.